This T cell receptor (beta chain) came from a study of T cell repertoires in cytomegalovirus infection. TCRdb re-analysed the reads in MiXCR, keeping a single row per CDR3 protein. This repertoire shows roughly 230,000 distinct CDR3 sequences, about 17% found once; its top ten account for around 43%. V lost 8 bases, J lost 3 bases, and 8 bases lay in between. The CDR3 contains 13 residues. Per the germline V gene, CDR1 is LNHDA and CDR2 is SQIVND (reference sequence). The chain links TRBV19 to TRBJ2-6; D ambiguous. The sample consisted of CD8+ T cells from PBMCs. The TCR comes from a human donor in good health (CMV status not recorded). Some clones in this sample may be carry-over from other donors' samples. The CDR3 sequence is CASDLNGANVLTF. Written as DNA, the CDR3 is TGTGCCAGTGACCTGAATGGGGCCAACGTCCTGACTTTC.